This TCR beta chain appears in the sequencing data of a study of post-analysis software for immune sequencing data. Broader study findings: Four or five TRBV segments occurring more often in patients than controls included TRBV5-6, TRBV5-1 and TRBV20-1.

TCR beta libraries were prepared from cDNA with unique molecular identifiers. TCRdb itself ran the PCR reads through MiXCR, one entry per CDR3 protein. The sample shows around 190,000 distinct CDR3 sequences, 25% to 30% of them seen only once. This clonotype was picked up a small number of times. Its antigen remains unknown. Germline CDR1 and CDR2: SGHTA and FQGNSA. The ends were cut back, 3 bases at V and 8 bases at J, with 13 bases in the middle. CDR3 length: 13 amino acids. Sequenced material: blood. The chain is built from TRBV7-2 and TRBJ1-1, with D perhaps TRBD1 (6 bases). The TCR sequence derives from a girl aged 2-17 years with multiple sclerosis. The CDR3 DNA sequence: TGTGCCAGCAGCTTTACCCTAAGGGGGGAAGCTTTCTTT. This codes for CASSFTLRGEAFF.